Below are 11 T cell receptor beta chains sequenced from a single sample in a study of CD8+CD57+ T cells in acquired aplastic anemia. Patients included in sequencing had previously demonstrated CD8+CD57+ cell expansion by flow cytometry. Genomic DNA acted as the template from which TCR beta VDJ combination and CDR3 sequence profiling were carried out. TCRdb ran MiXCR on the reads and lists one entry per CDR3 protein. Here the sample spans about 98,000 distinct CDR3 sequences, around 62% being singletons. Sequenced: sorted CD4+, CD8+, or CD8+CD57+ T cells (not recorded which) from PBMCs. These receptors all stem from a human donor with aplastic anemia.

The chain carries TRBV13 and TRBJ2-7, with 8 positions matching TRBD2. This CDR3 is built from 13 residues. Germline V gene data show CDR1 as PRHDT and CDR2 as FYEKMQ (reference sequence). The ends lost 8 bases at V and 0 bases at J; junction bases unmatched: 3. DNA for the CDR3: TGTGCCAGCGAGCGGGAGCGCTCCTACGAGCAGTACTTC. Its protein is CASERERSYEQYF. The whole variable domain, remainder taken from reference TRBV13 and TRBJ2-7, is AAGVIQSPRHLIKEKRETATLKCYPIPRHDTVYWYQQGPGQDPQFLISFYEKMQSDKGSIPDRFSAQQFSDYHSELNMSSLELGDSALYFCASERERSYEQYFGPGTRLTVT.

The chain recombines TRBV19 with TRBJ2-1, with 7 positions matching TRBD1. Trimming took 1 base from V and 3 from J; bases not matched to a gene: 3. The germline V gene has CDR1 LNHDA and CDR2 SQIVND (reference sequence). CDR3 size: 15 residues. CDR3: CASSIGPGGYNEQFF. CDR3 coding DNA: TGTGCCAGTAGTATAGGTCCAGGGGGCTACAATGAGCAGTTCTTC.

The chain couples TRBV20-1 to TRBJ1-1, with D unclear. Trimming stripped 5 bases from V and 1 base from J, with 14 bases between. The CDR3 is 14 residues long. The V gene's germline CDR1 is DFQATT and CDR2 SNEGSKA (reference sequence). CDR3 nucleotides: TGCAGTGCTCCCCGCACGGGCGGGAACACTGAAGCTTTCTTT. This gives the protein CSAPRTGGNTEAFF.

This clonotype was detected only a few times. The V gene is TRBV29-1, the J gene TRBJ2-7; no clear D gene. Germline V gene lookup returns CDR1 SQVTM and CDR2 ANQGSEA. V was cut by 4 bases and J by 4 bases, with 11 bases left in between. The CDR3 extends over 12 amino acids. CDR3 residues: CSVGQVAYEQYF. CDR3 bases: TGCAGCGTTGGGCAGGTCGCGTACGAGCAGTACTTC.

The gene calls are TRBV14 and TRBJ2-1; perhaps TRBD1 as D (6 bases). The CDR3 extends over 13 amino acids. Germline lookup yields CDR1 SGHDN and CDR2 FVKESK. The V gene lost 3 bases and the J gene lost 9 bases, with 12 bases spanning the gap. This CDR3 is CASSQGAVAEQFF. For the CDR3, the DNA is TGTGCCAGCAGCCAGGGGGCGGTTGCTGAGCAGTTCTTC.

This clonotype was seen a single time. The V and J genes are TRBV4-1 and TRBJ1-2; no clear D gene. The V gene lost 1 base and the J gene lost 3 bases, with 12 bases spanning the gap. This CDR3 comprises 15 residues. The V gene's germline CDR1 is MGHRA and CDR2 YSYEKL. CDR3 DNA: TGCGCCAGCAGCCAAGCTGTTGGGGAGTACTATGGCTACACCTTC. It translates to CASSQAVGEYYGYTF.

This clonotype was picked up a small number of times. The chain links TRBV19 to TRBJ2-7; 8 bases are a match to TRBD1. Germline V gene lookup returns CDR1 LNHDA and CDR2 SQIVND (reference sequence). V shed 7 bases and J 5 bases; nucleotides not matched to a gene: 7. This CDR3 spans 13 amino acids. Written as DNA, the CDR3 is TGTGCCAGTAAACAACAGGGGGTAGACGAGCAGTACTTC. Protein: CASKQQGVDEQYF.

The CDR3 here is CATSGAGGDSQETQYF. As DNA, the CDR3 is TGTGCCACCAGTGGCGCCGGAGGGGACAGCCAAGAGACCCAGTACTTC. This rearrangement joins TRBV24-1 to TRBJ2-5; TRBD1 might be the D (7 bases). The CDR3 contains 16 residues. In germline, CDR1 is KGHDR, CDR2 SFDVKD. V lost 5 bases to trimming and J lost 1 base, with 16 bases between them.

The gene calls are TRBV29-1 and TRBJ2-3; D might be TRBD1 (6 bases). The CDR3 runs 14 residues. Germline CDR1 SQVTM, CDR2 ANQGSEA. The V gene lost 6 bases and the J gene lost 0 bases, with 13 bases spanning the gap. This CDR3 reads CSVGTPPSTDTQYF. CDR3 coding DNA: TGCAGCGTCGGGACACCTCCGAGCACAGATACGCAGTATTTT.

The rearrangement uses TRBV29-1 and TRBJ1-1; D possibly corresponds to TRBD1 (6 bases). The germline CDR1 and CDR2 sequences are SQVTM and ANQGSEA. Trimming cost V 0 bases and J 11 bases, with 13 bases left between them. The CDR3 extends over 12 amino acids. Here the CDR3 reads CSVEDQGREAFF. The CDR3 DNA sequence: TGCAGCGTTGAAGATCAGGGGCGAGAGGCTTTCTTT.

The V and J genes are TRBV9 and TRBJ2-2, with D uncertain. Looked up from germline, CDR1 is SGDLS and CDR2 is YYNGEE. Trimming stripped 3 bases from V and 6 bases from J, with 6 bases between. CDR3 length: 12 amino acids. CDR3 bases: TGTGCCAGCAGCGGATACGCCGGGGAGCTGTTTTTT. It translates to CASSGYAGELFF.